This TCR beta chain was retrieved from a study of CD8 T cells in Susac syndrome. Study-level points and caveats: It was acknowledged in the study that its TCR sequencing and HLA analysis involved a relatively small number of individuals.

Relative to its sample, this clonotype is medium-sized (0.01 to 0.1%). Its antigen is not known. One junction end does not reproduce the germline sequence, and a read error may be involved. TCR beta sequencing covered blood CD8+ and CD4+ T cells. TEMRA cells were FACS-enriched, and CD8+ and CD4+ T cells were isolated negatively. RNA was extracted with the RNeasy kit, and a quantity of about 0.45 to 1 ug was reverse transcribed using random hexamers. TCRdb re-called the immunoSEQ multiplex PCR reads with MiXCR, one entry per CDR3 protein. The sample has about 80,000 distinct CDR3 sequences; about 95% are singletons. The CDR3 loop spans 15 amino acids. Germline V gene sequence: CDR1 SEHNR, CDR2 FQNEAQ (reference sequence).

The sequenced sample was CD8+ T cells from PBMCs. The receptor's source is a human donor with Susac syndrome. The chain couples TRBV7-9 to TRBJ2-5; either TRBD1 or TRBD2 may fit D (6 bases each). CDR3 sequence reads: CASSQEWGAGETQYF. Here the CDR3 DNA reads TGCGCCAGCAGCCAAGAGTGGGGGGCAGGGGAGACCCAGTACTTC.